The 4 T cell receptor beta chains in this list originate from one sample, sequenced in a study of radiotherapy plus CTLA-4 blockade in lung cancer. This table comes from immunoSEQ multiplex PCR, and its TCRdb copy is limited to in-frame clones, with some not included. The repertoire holds approximately 99,000 clones, with 70% to 90% as singletons. Sequenced material: peripheral blood, taken from a patient treated with radiotherapy plus ipilimumab. The receptors originated from a human donor with non-small cell lung cancer that progressed on radiotherapy plus ipilimumab.

The rearrangement links TRBV5-1 to TRBJ2-7; D uncertain. Germline assignment: CDR1 SGHRS and CDR2 YFSETQ. The CDR3 covers 13 residues. V was shortened by 2 bases and J by 5 bases, with 11 bases between the two germline ends. CDR3 coding DNA: TGCGCCAGCAGCTTACAACTGTACAACGAGCAGTACTTC. Protein sequence: CASSLQLYNEQYF.

This clone was seen just once. The rearrangement links TRBV5-4 to TRBJ2-7; D is undetermined. V dropped 7 bases and J dropped 7 bases, with 21 bases sitting between them. Per germline, CDR1 SGHNT and CDR2 YYREEE (reference sequence). CDR3 length: 14 residues. The CDR3 sequence: CASFTALRPLEQYF. In DNA form, the CDR3 reads TGTGCCAGCTTCACAGCTCTTAGGCCCCTAGAGCAGTACTTC.

The rearrangement joins TRBV5-6 to TRBJ2-5, with 11 bases identical to TRBD2. Germline V gene sequence: CDR1 SGHDT, CDR2 YYEEEE. Trimming took 5 bases from V and 5 from J; bases not matched to a gene: 11. The CDR3 has 16 amino acids. The CDR3: CASSSGTSGWGETQYF. DNA for the CDR3: TGTGCCAGCAGTTCCGGGACTAGCGGATGGGGGGAGACCCAGTACTTC.

This chain joins TRBV5-1 and TRBJ1-1, with D perhaps matching TRBD1 (6 bases). This CDR3 contains 14 residues. Germline V lookup: CDR1 SGHRS, CDR2 YFSETQ. V lost 6 bases and J lost 3, with 15 bases in between. The DNA of the CDR3 is TGCGCCAGCACCTTACAGGGATCCGACACTGAAGCTTTCTTT. This codes for CASTLQGSDTEAFF.